One T cell receptor (beta chain) is described in this entry. The data are from a study of blood T cell repertoires in COVID-19. For the study at large: The United States, Italy and Spain supplied acute and convalescent COVID-19 samples.

Profiling relied on immunoSEQ multiplex PCR, and the TCRdb table lists in-frame clones only, not all of them. Found here are around 170,000 clones, roughly four fifths of them singletons; the top ten hold roughly 6.6%. The CDR3 sequence is 13 residues long. CDR1 and CDR2 from the germline V gene are SGHKS and YYEKEE (reference sequence). V was trimmed by 1 base and J by 6 bases, leaving 11 bases between them. The sequence came from a woman aged 40 to 50 with acute or convalescent COVID-19. The sample comprised peripheral blood. This sequence joins TRBV5-5 and TRBJ2-7; D unresolved. The CDR3 DNA is TGTGCCAGCAGCTTGATGGTACCGGTCGAGCAGTACTTC. Translating it yields CASSLMVPVEQYF.